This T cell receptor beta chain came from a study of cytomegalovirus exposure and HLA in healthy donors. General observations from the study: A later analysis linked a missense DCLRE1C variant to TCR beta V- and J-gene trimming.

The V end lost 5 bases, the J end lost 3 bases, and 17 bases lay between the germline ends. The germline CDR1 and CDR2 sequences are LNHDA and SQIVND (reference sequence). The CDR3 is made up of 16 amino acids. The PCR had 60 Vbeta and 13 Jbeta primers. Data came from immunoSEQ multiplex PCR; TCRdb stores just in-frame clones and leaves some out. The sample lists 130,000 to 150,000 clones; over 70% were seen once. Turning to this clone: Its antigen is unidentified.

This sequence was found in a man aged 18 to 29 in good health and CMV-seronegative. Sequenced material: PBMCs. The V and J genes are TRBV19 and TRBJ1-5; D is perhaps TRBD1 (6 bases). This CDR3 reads CASSPEQGWVNQPQHF. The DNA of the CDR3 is TGTGCCAGTAGTCCAGAACAGGGTTGGGTCAATCAGCCCCAGCATTTT.